The 9 T cell receptor beta chains in this list originate from one sample, sequenced in a study of breast tumors, draining lymph nodes, adjacent tissues. TCRdb redid the calling of the multiplex PCR reads with MiXCR, one entry per CDR3 protein. The sample has approximately 47,000 distinct CDR3 sequences; 20% to 25% are singletons. Sequences were obtained from breast tumor tissue. The receptors shown here come from a female donor with breast cancer. Some clones in this sample may be carry-over from other donors' samples.

This clonotype was recorded at least ten times. For the CDR3, the DNA is TGTGCCAGCAGTTACTCGAAAGGTCTCGAGCAGTACTTC. Its protein is CASSYSKGLEQYF. The chain links TRBV6-5 to TRBJ2-7, with D unclear. The CDR3 runs to 13 residues. V lost 0 bases to trimming and J lost 6 bases, with 9 bases between them. CDR1 and CDR2 from the germline V gene are MNHEY and SVGAGI.

The chain combines TRBV9 with TRBJ2-3, with D possibly being TRBD2 (6 bases). The ends were cut back, 2 bases at V and 5 bases at J, with 15 bases in the middle. The CDR3 runs to 15 residues. Germline V gene sequence: CDR1 SGDLS, CDR2 YYNGEE. The CDR3 here is CASSVSGRAVDTQYF. Here the CDR3 DNA reads TGTGCCAGCAGCGTTAGCGGAAGGGCCGTAGATACGCAGTATTTT.

There are many counts of this clonotype. The chain uses TRBV6-6 and TRBJ2-3; D remains unclear. Trimming stripped 6 bases from V and 2 bases from J, with 9 bases between. The CDR3 has 13 residues. Germline V CDR1 and CDR2: MNHNY, SVGAGI (reference sequence). In nucleotides, the CDR3 is TGTGCCAGCAGCTTACCAGTCACAGATACGCAGTATTTT. Its translation is CASSLPVTDTQYF.

The chain employs TRBV6-5 and TRBJ1-1, with TRBD1 matching 8 bases. J gave up 4 bases and V 6 bases, and 4 bases lay outside the gene matches. CDR1 is MNHEY and CDR2 is SVGAGI in the germline V gene. This CDR3 has 13 residues. The CDR3 DNA follows: TGTGCCAGCAGCCGACAGGGGTTCACTGAAGCTTTCTTT. It translates to CASSRQGFTEAFF.

This clonotype was observed a handful of times. V is TRBV24-1 and J is TRBJ2-3; D possibly corresponds to TRBD1 (5 bases). This CDR3 contains 15 residues. The V end lost 2 bases, the J end lost 2 bases, and 10 bases lay between the germline ends. The germline V gene has CDR1 KGHDR and CDR2 SFDVKD. As DNA, the CDR3 is TGTGCCACCAGTGATTACAGGCACTACACAGATACGCAGTATTTT. Translating it yields CATSDYRHYTDTQYF.

This clonotype was found many times. This sequence joins TRBV5-8 and TRBJ2-7; no definite D call. This CDR3 contains 14 residues. V lost 0 bases and J 5 bases, leaving 12 bases between the germline ends. Germline V gives CDR1 SGHTS, CDR2 YDEGEE. The CDR3 DNA follows: TGTGCCAGCAGCTTGGAGGCGACTTCGAACGAGCAGTACTTC. Translated: CASSLEATSNEQYF.

J is TRBJ2-3 and V is TRBV4-3; tentatively, D is TRBD1 or TRBD2 (5 bases each). The CDR3 loop spans 17 amino acids. V was pared by 0 bases and J by 2 bases, with 15 bases between. CDR1 is LGHNA, CDR2 YSLEER, per germline. The CDR3 loop is CASSQDGDRPVTDTQYF. The CDR3 bases are TGCGCCAGCAGCCAAGATGGGGACCGGCCGGTCACAGATACGCAGTATTTT.

The rearrangement uses TRBV27 and TRBJ1-2; TRBD1 is a possible D gene (6 bases). The CDR3 has 15 amino acids. V was shortened by 2 bases and J by 4 bases, with 14 bases between the two germline ends. Germline CDR1 reads MNHEY; CDR2 reads SMNVEV (reference sequence). This chain's CDR3 is CASSLGEGGVYGYTF. The DNA of the CDR3 is TGTGCCAGCAGTTTAGGCGAGGGGGGAGTCTATGGCTACACCTTC.

Ten or more counts support this clonotype. The chain uses TRBV12-5 and TRBJ2-1; a weak D match, TRBD2 (6 bases). Between the trimmed V and J ends, which lost 2 bases and 7 bases, there was a span of 15 bases. The CDR3 covers 15 residues. CDR1 and CDR2 from the germline V gene are LGHNT and FRNRAP. CDR3 coding DNA: TGTGCTAGTGGTTTGCCCGGGACTCCGGTAAATGAGCAGTTCTTC. It yields the protein CASGLPGTPVNEQFF. Based on the CDR3 plus reference TRBV12-5 and TRBJ2-1, the full variable domain is DARVTQTPRHKVTEMGQEVTMRCQPILGHNTVFWYRQTMMQGLELLAYFRNRAPLDDSGMPKDRFSAEMPDATLATLKIQPSEPRDSAVYFCASGLPGTPVNEQFFGPGTRLTVL.